This record looks at one TCR beta chain sequence and its context. Its cognate antigen is unknown. The donors, all of them Caucasian adults, lived in Nashville, Tennessee. This specimen comes from a study of shared clonotypes between healthy human individuals. Repertoires were generated with immunoSEQ multiplex PCR, while TCRdb's copy carries only in-frame clones and drops some. The table includes 1.6 million or so clones, roughly 98.5% detected once. General study results and limits: Generation probabilities were higher for clonotypes shared across all four sorted-subset donors than for unshared ones. Donor scarcity curtailed the genetic and exposure-history diversity represented herein.

The origin of this receptor is a man under 40 in good health. Material for sequencing was naive CD4+ T cells sorted from blood. Subset: CD45RA+ positively selected.

The chain's CDR3 is CASSLAQGWDQPQHF. In nucleotides, the CDR3 is TGTGCCAGCAGCTTAGCACAGGGTTGGGATCAGCCCCAGCATTTT. The V call is TRBV7-6, the J call TRBJ1-5; a possible D gene is TRBD1 (6 bases). Germline-derived CDR1 and CDR2 are SGHVS and FNYEAQ. V was trimmed by 0 bases and J by 5 bases, leaving 11 bases between them. CDR3 length equals 15 residues.